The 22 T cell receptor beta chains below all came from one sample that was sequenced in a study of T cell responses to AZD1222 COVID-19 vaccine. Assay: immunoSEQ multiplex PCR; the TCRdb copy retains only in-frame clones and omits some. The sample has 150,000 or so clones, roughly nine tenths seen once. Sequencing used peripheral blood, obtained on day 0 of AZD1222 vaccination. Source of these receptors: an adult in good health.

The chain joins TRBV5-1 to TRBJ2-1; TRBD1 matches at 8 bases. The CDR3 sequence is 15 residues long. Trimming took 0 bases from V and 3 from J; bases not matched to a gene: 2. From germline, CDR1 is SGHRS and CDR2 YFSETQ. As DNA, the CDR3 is TGCGCCAGCAGCTTGGAAGGACAGGGCTACAATGAGCAGTTCTTC. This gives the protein CASSLEGQGYNEQFF.

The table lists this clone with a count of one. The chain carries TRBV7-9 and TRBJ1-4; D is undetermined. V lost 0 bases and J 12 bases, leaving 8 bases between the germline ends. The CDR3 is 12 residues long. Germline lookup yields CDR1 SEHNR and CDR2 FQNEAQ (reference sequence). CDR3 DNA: TGTGCCAGCAGCTTAGCGCAGGAGGAACTGTTTTTT. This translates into CASSLAQEELFF. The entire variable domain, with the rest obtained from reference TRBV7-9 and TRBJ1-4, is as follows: DTGVSQNPRHKITKRGQNVTFRCDPISEHNRLYWYRQTLGQGPEFLTYFQNEAQLEKSRLLSDRFSAERPKGSFSTLEIQRTEQGDSAMYLCASSLAQEELFFGSGTQLSVL.

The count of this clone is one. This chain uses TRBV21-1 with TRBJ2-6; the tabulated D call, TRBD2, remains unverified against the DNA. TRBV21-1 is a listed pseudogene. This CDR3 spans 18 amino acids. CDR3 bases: TGTGCCAGCAGCAAAGTGGGGGGTACGAGGGCTGGGGCCAACGTCCTGACTTTC. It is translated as CASSKVGGTRAGANVLTF.

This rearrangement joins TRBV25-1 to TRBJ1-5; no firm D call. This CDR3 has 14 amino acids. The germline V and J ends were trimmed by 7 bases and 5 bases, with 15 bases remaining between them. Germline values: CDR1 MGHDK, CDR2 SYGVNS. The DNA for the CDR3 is TGTGCCAGCATCGCCCCCGAGGCCTATCAGCCCCAGCATTTT. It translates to CASIAPEAYQPQHF.

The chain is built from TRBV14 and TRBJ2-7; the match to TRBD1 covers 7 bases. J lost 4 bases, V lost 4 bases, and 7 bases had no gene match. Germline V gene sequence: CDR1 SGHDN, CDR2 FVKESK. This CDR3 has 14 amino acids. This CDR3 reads CASSRTGVGYEQYF. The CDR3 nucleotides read TGTGCCAGCAGCCGAACAGGGGTCGGGTACGAGCAGTACTTC. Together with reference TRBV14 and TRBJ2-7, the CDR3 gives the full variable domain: EAGVTQFPSHSVIEKGQTVTLRCDPISGHDNLYWYRRVMGKEIKFLLHFVKESKQDESGMPNNRFLAERTGGTYSTLKVQPAELEDSGVYFCASSRTGVGYEQYFGPGTRLTVT.

CDR3 loop: CASSPSQGVNTEAFF. CDR3 DNA: TGTGCCAGCAGTCCCTCACAGGGGGTGAACACTGAAGCTTTCTTT. This rearrangement joins TRBV2 to TRBJ1-1; 8 bases are shared with TRBD1. The CDR3 sequence is 15 residues long. J gave up 0 bases and V 5 bases, and 5 bases lay outside the gene matches. Germline V CDR1 and CDR2: SNHLY, FYNNEI.

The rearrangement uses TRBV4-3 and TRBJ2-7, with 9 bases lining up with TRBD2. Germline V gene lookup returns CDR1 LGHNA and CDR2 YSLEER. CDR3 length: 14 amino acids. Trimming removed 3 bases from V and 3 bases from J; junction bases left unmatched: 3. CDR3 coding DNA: TGCGCCAGCAGCCACGCGGGGGGGCGCTACGAGCAGTACTTC. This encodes CASSHAGGRYEQYF.

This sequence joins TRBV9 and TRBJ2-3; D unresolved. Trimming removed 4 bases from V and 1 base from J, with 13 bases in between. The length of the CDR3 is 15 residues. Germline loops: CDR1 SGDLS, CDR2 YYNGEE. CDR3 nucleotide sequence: TGTGCCAGCAGCCCCTACAGCGCTCGCACAGATACGCAGTATTTT. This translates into CASSPYSARTDTQYF. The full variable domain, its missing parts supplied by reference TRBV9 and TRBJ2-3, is DSGVTQTPKHLITATGQRVTLRCSPRSGDLSVYWYQQSLDQGLQFLIQYYNGEERAKGNILERFSAQQFPDLHSELNLSSLELGDSALYFCASSPYSARTDTQYFGPGTRLTVL.

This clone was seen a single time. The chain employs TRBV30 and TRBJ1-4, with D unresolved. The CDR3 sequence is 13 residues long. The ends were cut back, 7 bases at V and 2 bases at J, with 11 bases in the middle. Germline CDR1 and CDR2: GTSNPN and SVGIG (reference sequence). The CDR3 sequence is CAFNGVTNEKLFF. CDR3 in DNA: TGTGCCTTCAACGGGGTTACTAATGAAAAACTGTTTTTT.

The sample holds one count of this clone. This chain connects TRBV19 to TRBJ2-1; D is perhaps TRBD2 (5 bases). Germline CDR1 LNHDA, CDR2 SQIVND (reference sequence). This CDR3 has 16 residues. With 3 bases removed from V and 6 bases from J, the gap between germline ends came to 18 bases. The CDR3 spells CASSILVGALGNEQFF. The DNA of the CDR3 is TGTGCCAGTAGTATCTTAGTGGGAGCCCTTGGCAATGAGCAGTTCTTC.

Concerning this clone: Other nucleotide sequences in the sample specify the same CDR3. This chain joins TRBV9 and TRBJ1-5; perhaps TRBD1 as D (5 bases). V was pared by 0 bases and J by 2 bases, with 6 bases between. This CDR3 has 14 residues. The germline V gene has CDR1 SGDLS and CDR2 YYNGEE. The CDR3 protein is CASSVAGGNQPQHF. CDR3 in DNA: TGTGCCAGCAGCGTAGCGGGGGGCAATCAGCCCCAGCATTTT.

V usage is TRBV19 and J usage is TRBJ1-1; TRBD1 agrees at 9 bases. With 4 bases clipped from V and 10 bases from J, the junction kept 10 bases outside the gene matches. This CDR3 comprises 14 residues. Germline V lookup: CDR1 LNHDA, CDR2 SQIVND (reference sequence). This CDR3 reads CASSRDREAVRAFF. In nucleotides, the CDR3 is TGTGCCAGTAGTAGGGACAGGGAGGCGGTCAGAGCTTTCTTT.

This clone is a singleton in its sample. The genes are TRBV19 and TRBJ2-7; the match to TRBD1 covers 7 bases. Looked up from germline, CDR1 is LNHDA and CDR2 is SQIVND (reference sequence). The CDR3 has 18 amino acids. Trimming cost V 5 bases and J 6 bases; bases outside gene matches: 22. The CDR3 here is CASSPKVGQVMRSVEQYF. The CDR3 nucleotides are TGTGCCAGTAGTCCTAAAGTCGGACAGGTTATGCGGTCCGTCGAGCAGTACTTC.

In DNA form, the CDR3 reads TGTGCCAGCAGCCCCATACGACAGGGGGCCAAGACCCAGTACTTC. As protein: CASSPIRQGAKTQYF. The V call is TRBV5-5, the J call TRBJ2-5; 10 nucleotides align to TRBD1. CDR1 SGHKS and CDR2 YYEKEE come from the germline V gene (reference sequence). This CDR3 contains 15 residues. With 4 bases clipped from V and 6 bases from J, the junction kept 9 bases outside the gene matches.

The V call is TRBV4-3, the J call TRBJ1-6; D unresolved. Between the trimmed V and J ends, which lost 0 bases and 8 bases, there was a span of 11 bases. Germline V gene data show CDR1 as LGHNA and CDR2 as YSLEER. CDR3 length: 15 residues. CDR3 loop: CASSQEPGWDSPLHF. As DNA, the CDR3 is TGCGCCAGCAGCCAAGAGCCCGGGTGGGATTCACCCCTCCACTTT.

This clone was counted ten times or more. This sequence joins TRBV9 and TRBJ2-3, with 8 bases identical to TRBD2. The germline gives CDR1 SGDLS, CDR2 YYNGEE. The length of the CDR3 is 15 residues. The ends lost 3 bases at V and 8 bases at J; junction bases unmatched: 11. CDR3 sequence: CASSDSGALAATQYF. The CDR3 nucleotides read TGTGCCAGCAGCGATAGCGGGGCGCTCGCGGCTACGCAGTATTTT.

CDR3 protein: CASSKPTGEQYF. CDR3 DNA: TGTGCCAGCAGCAAACCGACTGGAGAGCAGTACTTC. The rearrangement joins TRBV12-3 or TRBV12-4 to TRBJ2-7; D gene unclear. The CDR3 contains 12 residues. The V end lost 6 bases, the J end lost 7 bases, and 13 bases lay between the germline ends.

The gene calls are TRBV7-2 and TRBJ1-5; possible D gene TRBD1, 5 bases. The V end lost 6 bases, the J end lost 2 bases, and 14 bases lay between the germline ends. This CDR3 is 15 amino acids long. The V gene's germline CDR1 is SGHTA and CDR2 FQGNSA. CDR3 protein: CASSSQMGGNQPQHF. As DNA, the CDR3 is TGTGCCAGCAGTTCCCAGATGGGGGGCAATCAGCCCCAGCATTTT.

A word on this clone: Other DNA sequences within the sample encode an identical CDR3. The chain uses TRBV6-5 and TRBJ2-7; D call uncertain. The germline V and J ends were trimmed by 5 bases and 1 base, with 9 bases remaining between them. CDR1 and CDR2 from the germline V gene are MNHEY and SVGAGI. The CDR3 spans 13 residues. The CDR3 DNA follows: TGTGCCAGCAGTCTGGACGGGTCCTACGAGCAGTACTTC. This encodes CASSLDGSYEQYF.

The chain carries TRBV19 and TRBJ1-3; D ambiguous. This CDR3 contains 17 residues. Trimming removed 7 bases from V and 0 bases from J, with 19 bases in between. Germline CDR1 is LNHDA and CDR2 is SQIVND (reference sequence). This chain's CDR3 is CASTPGSSFPSGNTIYF. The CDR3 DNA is TGTGCCAGTACCCCGGGATCTTCCTTTCCCTCTGGAAACACCATATATTTT.

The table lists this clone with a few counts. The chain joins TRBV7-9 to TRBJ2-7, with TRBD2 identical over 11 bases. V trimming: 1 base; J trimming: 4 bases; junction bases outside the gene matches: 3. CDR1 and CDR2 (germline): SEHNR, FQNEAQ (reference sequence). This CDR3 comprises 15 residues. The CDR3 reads CASSLGTSGGYEQYF. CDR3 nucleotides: TGTGCCAGCAGCTTAGGTACTAGCGGGGGTTACGAGCAGTACTTC.

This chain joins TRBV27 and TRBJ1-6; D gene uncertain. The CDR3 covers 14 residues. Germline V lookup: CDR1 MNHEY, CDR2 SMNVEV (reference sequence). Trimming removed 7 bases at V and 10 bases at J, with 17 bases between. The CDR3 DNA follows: TGTGCCAGCACCGTCGCCGTTGGCGGCTCACCCCTCCACTTT. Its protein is CASTVAVGGSPLHF.